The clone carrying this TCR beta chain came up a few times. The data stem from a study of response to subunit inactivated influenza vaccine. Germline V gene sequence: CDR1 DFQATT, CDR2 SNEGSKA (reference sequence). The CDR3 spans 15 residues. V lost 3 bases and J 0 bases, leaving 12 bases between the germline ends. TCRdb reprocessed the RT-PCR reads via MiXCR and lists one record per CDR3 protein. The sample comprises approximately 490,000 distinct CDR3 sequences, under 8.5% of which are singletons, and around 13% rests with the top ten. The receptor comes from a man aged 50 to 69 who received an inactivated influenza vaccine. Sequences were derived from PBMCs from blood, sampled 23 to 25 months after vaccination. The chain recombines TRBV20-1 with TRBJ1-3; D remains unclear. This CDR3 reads CSASTDGSSGNTIYF. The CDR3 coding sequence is TGCAGTGCTAGCACAGACGGAAGCTCTGGAAACACCATATATTTT.